One sample yielded the 5 T cell receptor beta chains listed below, sequenced in a study of OX40 agonist ivuxolimab in advanced cancers. Profiled with immunoSEQ multiplex PCR; TCRdb holds only in-frame clones, not every one. The table records roughly 70,000 clones, 84% of them present only once. The specimen comprised CD4+ or CD8+ T cells sorted from blood, sampled in a trial of the OX40 agonist ivuxolimab. These receptors were obtained from an adult with an advanced solid tumor such as melanoma, head and neck, liver or kidney cancer.

With respect to this clone: Other DNA sequences in this specimen translate into the identical CDR3. The chain couples TRBV12-5 to TRBJ1-6, with D possibly being TRBD1 (5 bases). CDR1 is LGHNT and CDR2 is FRNRAP in the germline V gene. V lost 5 bases to trimming and J lost 14 bases, with 10 bases between them. The CDR3 has 11 residues. Here the CDR3 DNA reads TGTGCTAGTGGTGGAACAGGTGCCCTCCACTTT. Its protein is CASGGTGALHF.

The genes are TRBV4-2 and TRBJ1-5; no firm D call. The V end lost 0 bases, the J end lost 4 bases, and 13 bases lay between the germline ends. CDR3 length: 16 residues. CDR1 is LGHNA, CDR2 YNFKEQ, per germline. The CDR3 spells CASSQEPAPGNQPQHF. The DNA of the CDR3 is TGTGCCAGCAGCCAAGAGCCAGCTCCGGGTAATCAGCCCCAGCATTTT.

The genes are TRBV5-1 and TRBJ2-2; TRBD2 agrees at 7 bases. The CDR3 has 18 residues. The V gene's germline CDR1 is SGHRS and CDR2 YFSETQ. V was pared by 7 bases and J by 2 bases, with 17 bases of the junction left unmatched. As DNA, the CDR3 is TGCGCCAGCCGCCCCACCTTGGGCGGGAGCTTCAACACCGGGGAGCTGTTTTTT. The encoded protein is CASRPTLGGSFNTGELFF. Looking up the rest from reference TRBV5-1 and TRBJ2-2 gives the full variable domain: KAGVTQTPRYLIKTRGQQVTLSCSPISGHRSVSWYQQTPGQGLQFLFEYFSETQRNKGNFPGRFSGRQFSNSRSEMNVSTLELGDSALYLCASRPTLGGSFNTGELFFGEGSRLTVL.

The chain uses TRBV5-1 and TRBJ1-3, with TRBD1 identical over 7 bases. The CDR3 runs to 19 residues. Germline V lookup: CDR1 SGHRS, CDR2 YFSETQ. The V segment lost 3 bases and the J segment 3 bases; nucleotides outside the gene matches: 18. CDR3 loop: CASSSRQGGGRADGNTIYF. The DNA for the CDR3 is TGCGCCAGCAGCTCCCGCCAGGGGGGTGGCAGGGCGGATGGAAACACCATATATTTT.

This chain joins TRBV7-2 and TRBJ1-1; D remains ambiguous. The CDR3 contains 14 residues. Per germline, CDR1 SGHTA and CDR2 FQGNSA. V was clipped by 2 bases and J by 0 bases, with 7 bases between them. CDR3 nucleotides: TGTGCCAGCAGCTTAAATGGAATGAACACTGAAGCTTTCTTT. Residues: CASSLNGMNTEAFF. Complete variable domain (other parts from reference TRBV7-2 and TRBJ1-1): GAGVSQSPSNKVTEKGKDVELRCDPISGHTALYWYRQSLGQGLEFLIYFQGNSAPDKSGLPSDRFSAERTGGSVSTLTIQRTQQEDSAVYLCASSLNGMNTEAFFGQGTRLTVV.